The 25 T cell receptor beta chains below were found in one sample sequenced in a study of T cell responses to AZD1222 COVID-19 vaccine. This table comes from immunoSEQ multiplex PCR, and its TCRdb copy is limited to in-frame clones, with some not included. The table records 75,000 to 100,000 clones, more than 85% of them present only once. Sequencing used peripheral blood, obtained on day 0 of AZD1222 vaccination. The receptors were gathered from an adult in good health.

This clone was recorded only once. The CDR3 nucleotides are TGCGCCAGCAGGACAGGGAACAACTCACCCCTCCACTTT. Encoded protein: CASRTGNNSPLHF. The chain uses TRBV5-1 and TRBJ1-6, with 7 bases aligning to TRBD1. The germline V gene has CDR1 SGHRS and CDR2 YFSETQ. V lost 5 bases, J lost 10 bases, and 6 bases stayed unmatched. The CDR3 consists of 13 residues.

This clone has just a few counts. V gene TRBV24-1 combines with J gene TRBJ1-1, with D perhaps matching TRBD1 (5 bases). The length of the CDR3 is 13 residues. Germline V gene data show CDR1 as KGHDR and CDR2 as SFDVKD. Trimming stripped 8 bases from V and 0 bases from J, with 9 bases between. The CDR3 is CATKGRLNTEAFF. The CDR3 DNA is TGTGCCACCAAGGGACGCTTGAACACTGAAGCTTTCTTT.

The V call is TRBV6-2 or TRBV6-3, the J call TRBJ1-1, with D unresolved. This CDR3 is built from 17 residues. Trimming shortened V by 6 bases and J by 5 bases, and 25 bases separated the two germline ends. Germline V CDR1 and CDR2: MNHEY, SVGEGT. CDR3 sequence (DNA): TGTGCCAGCAGCCCTCTCCGGGCTAGTTATGAGTTGACTGAAGCTTTCTTT. Protein sequence: CASSPLRASYELTEAFF.

Only a few counts were recorded for this clone. V is TRBV7-8 and J is TRBJ2-2, with a weak D call TRBD1 (6 bases). Germline V CDR1 and CDR2: SGHVS, FQNEAQ. The V end lost 3 bases, the J end lost 9 bases, and 11 bases lay between the germline ends. The CDR3 is 13 residues long. This CDR3 reads CASSLAQGWELFF. The DNA for the CDR3 is TGTGCCAGCAGCTTGGCACAGGGCTGGGAGCTGTTTTTT.

The V and J genes are TRBV6-5 and TRBJ1-5, with a weak D call TRBD1 (6 bases). CDR3 length: 15 amino acids. V was shortened by 6 bases and J by 5 bases, with 17 bases between the two germline ends. The V gene's germline CDR1 is MNHEY and CDR2 SVGAGI. Written as DNA, the CDR3 is TGTGCCAGCAGAGGGGACGGGGGGCCGGATCAGCCCCAGCATTTT. Residues: CASRGDGGPDQPQHF.

The rearrangement links TRBV7-9 to TRBJ2-2; no clear D. The CDR3 loop spans 14 amino acids. Germline V gives CDR1 SEHNR, CDR2 FQNEAQ (reference sequence). V was clipped by 1 base and J by 2 bases, with 5 bases between them. CDR3 sequence: CASSLGGNTGELFF. DNA of the CDR3: TGTGCCAGCAGCTTAGGCGGTAACACCGGGGAGCTGTTTTTT.

This rearrangement joins TRBV20-1 to TRBJ1-1; no clear D. Trimming pared 3 bases from V and 4 bases from J, leaving 6 bases between. The germline gives CDR1 DFQATT, CDR2 SNEGSKA (reference sequence). The CDR3 has 11 amino acids. The CDR3: CSARRTTEAFF. CDR3 nucleotides: TGCAGTGCTAGGAGGACCACTGAAGCTTTCTTT.

The chain combines TRBV7-9 with TRBJ1-1; D may be TRBD1 (5 bases). The CDR3 sequence is 16 residues long. V lost 2 bases to trimming and J lost 2 bases, with 15 bases between them. Germline CDR1 SEHNR, CDR2 FQNEAQ (reference sequence). For the CDR3, the DNA is TGTGCCAGCAGCTTATATGTAGGGACGGAAAACACTGAAGCTTTCTTT. Translated, it gives CASSLYVGTENTEAFF.

The genes are TRBV6-5 and TRBJ1-2; TRBD1 might be the D (6 bases). Germline loops: CDR1 MNHEY, CDR2 SVGAGI. The CDR3 extends over 13 amino acids. Trimming took off 4 bases at V and 2 bases at J, with 8 bases between the two ends. The CDR3 DNA sequence: TGTGCCAGCAGTTCCCAGGGGAACTATGGCTACACCTTC. Its translation: CASSSQGNYGYTF.

The chain uses TRBV14 and TRBJ2-3, with 7 bases identical to TRBD1. The CDR3 consists of 17 residues. CDR1 and CDR2 from the germline V gene are SGHDN and FVKESK. The ends lost 6 bases at V and 0 bases at J; junction bases unmatched: 12. The CDR3 coding sequence is TGTGCCAGCAGACGAACGACAGGGACAACTAGCACAGATACGCAGTATTTT. Translation gives CASRRTTGTTSTDTQYF.

The gene calls are TRBV5-5 and TRBJ2-3; 11 nucleotides agree with TRBD2. V lost 4 bases and J lost 0; bases outside the gene matches: 4. Germline CDR1 SGHKS, CDR2 YYEKEE (reference sequence). The CDR3 consists of 16 residues. The CDR3 reads CASSRRLAGSTDTQYF. The CDR3 DNA sequence: TGTGCCAGCAGCAGGAGACTAGCGGGGAGCACAGATACGCAGTATTTT.

This chain links TRBV3-1 (or the pseudogene TRBV3-2) with TRBJ1-2; D perhaps matches TRBD1 (5 bases). Deletions cut 5 bases from V and 4 bases from J, with 11 bases between. Germline loops: CDR1 LGHDT, CDR2 YNNKEL (reference sequence). This CDR3 spans 13 amino acids. The DNA of the CDR3 is TGTGCCAGCAGCAGAGGGGTCGGCTATGGCTACACCTTC. As protein: CASSRGVGYGYTF.

This clone was observed a handful of times. V usage is TRBV6-5 and J usage is TRBJ2-7; the D gene could be TRBD1 or TRBD2 (5 bases each). The V end lost 6 bases, the J end lost 5 bases, and 14 bases lay between the germline ends. The CDR3 spans 13 residues. Germline values: CDR1 MNHEY, CDR2 SVGAGI. CDR3: CASSGRAEDEQYF. For the CDR3, the DNA is TGTGCCAGCAGCGGCAGGGCGGAGGACGAGCAGTACTTC.

V and J are TRBV6-1 and TRBJ2-7; D perhaps matches TRBD2 (5 bases). V lost 2 bases and J lost 6, with 20 bases in between. The CDR3 length is 16 residues. The germline gives CDR1 MNHNS, CDR2 SASEGT. CDR3 loop: CASSESREYVYLEQYF. The CDR3 DNA reads TGTGCCAGCAGTGAATCCCGGGAATATGTTTATCTCGAGCAGTACTTC.

The gene calls are TRBV5-4 and TRBJ2-1; the match to TRBD1 covers 9 bases. V lost 3 bases and J lost 4; bases outside the gene matches: 8. The CDR3 is 16 residues long. The germline gives CDR1 SGHNT, CDR2 YYREEE (reference sequence). CDR3 amino acids: CASSSGTGLFYNEQFF. In nucleotides, the CDR3 is TGTGCCAGCAGCTCCGGGACAGGGCTATTTTACAATGAGCAGTTCTTC.

The chain carries TRBV28 and TRBJ2-4; possibly TRBD2 for D (6 bases). V was cut by 0 bases and J by 7 bases, with 16 bases left in between. Germline assignment: CDR1 MDHEN and CDR2 SYDVKM. There are 16 residues in the CDR3. CDR3 in amino acids: CASSLWGRTTGNIQYF. The CDR3 DNA sequence: TGTGCCAGCAGTTTATGGGGGAGGACAACGGGGAACATTCAGTACTTC.

The J gene is TRBJ1-4, the V gene TRBV6-5, with TRBD1 as a possible D gene (6 bases). Deletions cut 11 bases from V and 2 bases from J, with 15 bases between. Germline-derived CDR1 and CDR2 are MNHEY and SVGAGI. This CDR3 is 14 amino acids long. The CDR3: CASRGGLTNEKLFF. The CDR3, as DNA: TGTGCCTCAAGGGGGGGCCTCACTAATGAAAAACTGTTTTTT.

The genes are TRBV7-2 and TRBJ2-2; TRBD2 might be the D (5 bases). Germline values: CDR1 SGHTA, CDR2 FQGNSA. Trimming stripped 0 bases from V and 3 bases from J, with 5 bases between. The CDR3 extends over 14 amino acids. The CDR3 sequence: CASSLAGDTGELFF. The CDR3 bases are TGTGCCAGCAGCTTAGCGGGAGACACCGGGGAGCTGTTTTTT.

The table lists this clone with a count of one. The V and J genes are TRBV7-9 and TRBJ1-4; D possibly corresponds to TRBD1 (5 bases). The V gene lost 1 base and the J gene lost 7 bases, with 13 bases spanning the gap. The CDR3 length is 15 residues. Germline-derived CDR1 and CDR2 are SEHNR and FQNEAQ (reference sequence). The DNA for the CDR3 is TGTGCCAGCAGCTTAGGCCAGGGAAGGGCTGAAAAACTGTTTTTT. Its protein is CASSLGQGRAEKLFF.

J is TRBJ2-5 and V is TRBV6-2 or TRBV6-3; 11 bases match TRBD2. The CDR3 length is 15 residues. Looked up from germline, CDR1 is MNHEY and CDR2 is SVGEGT. V dropped 5 bases and J dropped 2; count of bases not matched to a gene: 4. CDR3 sequence reads: CASSARLAGQETQYF. In nucleotides, the CDR3 is TGTGCCAGCAGTGCCCGACTAGCGGGGCAAGAGACCCAGTACTTC.

The chain employs TRBV5-1 and TRBJ2-1; 8 bases map to TRBD1. Germline V CDR1 and CDR2: SGHRS, YFSETQ. Trimming cost V 5 bases and J 6 bases; bases outside gene matches: 7. The CDR3 spans 14 residues. The CDR3 protein is CASSFGTGGNEQFF. The CDR3 coding sequence is TGCGCCAGCAGTTTCGGGACAGGAGGCAATGAGCAGTTCTTC.

The chain couples TRBV24-1 to TRBJ2-5, with D maybe TRBD1 (5 bases). The CDR3 contains 15 residues. Per the germline V gene, CDR1 is KGHDR and CDR2 is SFDVKD. The V gene lost 3 bases and the J gene lost 4 bases, with 14 bases spanning the gap. The CDR3 sequence: CATSDPTGMGETQYF. CDR3 DNA: TGTGCCACCAGTGATCCTACAGGCATGGGAGAGACCCAGTACTTC.

The chain combines TRBV6-5 with TRBJ1-2, with D hard to call. Germline loops: CDR1 MNHEY, CDR2 SVGAGI. V lost 5 bases, J lost 0 bases, and 10 bases lay in between. The CDR3 covers 14 residues. The CDR3: CASSMGYANYGYTF. CDR3 DNA: TGTGCCAGCAGTATGGGCTATGCTAACTATGGCTACACCTTC.

The chain has TRBV7-6 and TRBJ2-1, with D unresolved. V shed 0 bases and J shed 6 bases, with 6 bases lying between them. The CDR3 runs to 13 residues. Germline CDR1 is SGHVS and CDR2 is FNYEAQ. CDR3 coding DNA: TGTGCCAGCAGCTTAGCGAAGGTCAATGAGCAGTTCTTC. Protein sequence: CASSLAKVNEQFF.

This chain joins TRBV2 and TRBJ1-3; D might be TRBD1 (6 bases). CDR1 is SNHLY, CDR2 FYNNEI, per germline. The CDR3 has 13 residues. Trimming cost V 6 bases and J 3 bases, with 9 bases left between them. In DNA, the CDR3 is TGTGCCAGCAGCAGGGGCGTTGGAAACACCATATATTTT. It encodes CASSRGVGNTIYF.